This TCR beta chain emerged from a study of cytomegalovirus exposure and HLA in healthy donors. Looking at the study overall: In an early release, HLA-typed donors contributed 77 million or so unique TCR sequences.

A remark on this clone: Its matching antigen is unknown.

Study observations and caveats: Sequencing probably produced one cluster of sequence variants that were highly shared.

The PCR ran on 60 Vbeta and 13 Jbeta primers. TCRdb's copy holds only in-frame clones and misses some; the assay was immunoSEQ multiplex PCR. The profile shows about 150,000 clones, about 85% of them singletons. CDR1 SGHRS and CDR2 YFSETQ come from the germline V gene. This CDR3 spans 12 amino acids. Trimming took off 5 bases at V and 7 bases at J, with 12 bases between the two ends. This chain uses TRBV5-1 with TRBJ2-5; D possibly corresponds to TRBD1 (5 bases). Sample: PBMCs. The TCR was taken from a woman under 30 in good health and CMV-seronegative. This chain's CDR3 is CASSLDRGTQYF. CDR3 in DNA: TGCGCCAGCAGTTTAGATAGGGGGACCCAGTACTTC.